The entry below describes one TCR beta chain. CDR1 is SGHTA, CDR2 FQGTGA, per germline. CDR3 length: 14 residues. Following a re-call of the 5' RACE reads, TCRdb has one entry per CDR3 protein and lacks DNA. The sample features 250,000 or so distinct CDR3 sequences, with around 3.9% in its top ten. The data are from a study of T cells expressing NK-cell markers. Input material: blood T cells: a sorted CD56 or NKG2C T cell subset, CD4+ or CD8+ T cells, or bulk PBMC T cells (not recorded which). V usage is TRBV7-3 and J usage is TRBJ2-5; TCRdb indicates TRBD1, and absent DNA this call remains unverified. The sequence was obtained from a woman between 18 and 69 years old in good health. CDR3 sequence reads: CASSEGGGRETQYF.